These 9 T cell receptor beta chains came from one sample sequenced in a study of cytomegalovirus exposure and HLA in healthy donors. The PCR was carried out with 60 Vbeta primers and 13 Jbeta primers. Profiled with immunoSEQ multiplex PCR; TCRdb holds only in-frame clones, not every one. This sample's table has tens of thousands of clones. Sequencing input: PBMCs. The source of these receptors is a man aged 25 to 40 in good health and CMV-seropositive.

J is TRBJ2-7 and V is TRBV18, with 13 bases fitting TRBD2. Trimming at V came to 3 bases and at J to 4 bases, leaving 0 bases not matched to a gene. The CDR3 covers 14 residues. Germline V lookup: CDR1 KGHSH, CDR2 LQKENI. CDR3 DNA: TGTGCCAGCTCACCGGGACTAGCGGGATACGAGCAGTACTTC. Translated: CASSPGLAGYEQYF.

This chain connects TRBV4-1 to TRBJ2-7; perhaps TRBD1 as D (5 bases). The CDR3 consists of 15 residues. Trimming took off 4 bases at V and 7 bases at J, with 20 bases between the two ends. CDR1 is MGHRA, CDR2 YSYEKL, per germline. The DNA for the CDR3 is TGCGCCAGCAGCCCAGCACAGGACATAGCTAGTGAGCAGTACTTC. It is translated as CASSPAQDIASEQYF.

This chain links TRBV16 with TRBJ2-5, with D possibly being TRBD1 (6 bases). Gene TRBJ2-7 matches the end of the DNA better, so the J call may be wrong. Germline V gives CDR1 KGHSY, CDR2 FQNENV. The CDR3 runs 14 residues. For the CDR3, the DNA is TGTGCCAGCAGCCAATCGACAGGCTCCTACGAGCAGTACTTC. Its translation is CASSQSTGSYEQYF.

As DNA, the CDR3 is TGCAGCGTTGCGGGGGGCGTGAACACCGGGGAGCTGTTTTTT. Translation: CSVAGGVNTGELFF. This chain links TRBV29-1 with TRBJ2-2; D may be TRBD2 (7 bases). Germline CDR1 reads SQVTM; CDR2 reads ANQGSEA. V lost 4 bases to trimming and J lost 1 base, with 10 bases between them. CDR3 length: 14 amino acids.

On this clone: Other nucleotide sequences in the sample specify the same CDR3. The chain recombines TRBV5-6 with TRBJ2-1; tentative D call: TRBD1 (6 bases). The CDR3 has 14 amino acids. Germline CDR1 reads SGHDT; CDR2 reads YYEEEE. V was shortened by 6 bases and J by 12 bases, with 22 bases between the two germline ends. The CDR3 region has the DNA TGTGCCAGCACCAACCCATCCAACAGGGAAGCGCAGTTCTTC. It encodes CASTNPSNREAQFF. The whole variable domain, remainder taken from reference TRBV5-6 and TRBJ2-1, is DAGVTQSPTHLIKTRGQQVTLRCSPKSGHDTVSWYQQALGQGPQFIFQYYEEEERQRGNFPDRFSGHQFPNYSSELNVNALLLGDSALYLCASTNPSNREAQFFGPGTRLTVL.

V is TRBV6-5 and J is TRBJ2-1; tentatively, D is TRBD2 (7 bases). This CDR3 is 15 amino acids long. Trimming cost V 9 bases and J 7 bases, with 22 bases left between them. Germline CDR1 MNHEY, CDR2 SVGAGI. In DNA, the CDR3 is TGTGCCAGTACTATCATGGCGGGGGCTAGGAATGAGCAGTTCTTC. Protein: CASTIMAGARNEQFF.

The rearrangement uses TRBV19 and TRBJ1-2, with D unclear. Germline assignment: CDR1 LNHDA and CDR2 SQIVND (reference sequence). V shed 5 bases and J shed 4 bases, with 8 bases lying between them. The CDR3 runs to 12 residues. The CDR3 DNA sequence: TGTGCCAGTAGTTGGGCCGGCTATGGCTACACCTTC. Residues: CASSWAGYGYTF.

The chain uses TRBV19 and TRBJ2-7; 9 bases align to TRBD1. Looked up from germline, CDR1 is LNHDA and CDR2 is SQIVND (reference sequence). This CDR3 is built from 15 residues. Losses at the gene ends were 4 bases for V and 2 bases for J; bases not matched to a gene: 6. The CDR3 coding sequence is TGTGCCAGTAGTAATCCGGGACAGGGAACCTACGAGCAGTACTTC. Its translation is CASSNPGQGTYEQYF.

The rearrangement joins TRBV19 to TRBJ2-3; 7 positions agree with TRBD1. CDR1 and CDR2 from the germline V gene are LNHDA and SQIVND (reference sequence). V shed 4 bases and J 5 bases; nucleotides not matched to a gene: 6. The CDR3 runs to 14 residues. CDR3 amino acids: CASSTGQVRDTQYF. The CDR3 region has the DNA TGTGCCAGTAGTACTGGACAGGTCCGAGATACGCAGTATTTT.